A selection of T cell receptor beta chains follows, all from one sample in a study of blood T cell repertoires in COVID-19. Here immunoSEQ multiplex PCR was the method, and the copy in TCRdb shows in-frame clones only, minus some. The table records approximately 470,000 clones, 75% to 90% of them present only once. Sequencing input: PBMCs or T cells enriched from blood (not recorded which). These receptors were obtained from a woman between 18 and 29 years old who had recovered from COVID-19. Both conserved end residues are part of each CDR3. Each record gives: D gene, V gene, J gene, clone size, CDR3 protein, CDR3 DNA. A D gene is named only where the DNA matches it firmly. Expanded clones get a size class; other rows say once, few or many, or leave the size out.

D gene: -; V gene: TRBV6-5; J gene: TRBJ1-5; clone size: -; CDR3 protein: CASRAGQNFNQPQHF; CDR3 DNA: TGTGCCAGCAGGGCTGGACAGAACTTCAATCAGCCCCAGCATTTT
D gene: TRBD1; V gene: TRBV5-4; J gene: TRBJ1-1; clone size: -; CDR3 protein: CASSFRGQGLGAFF; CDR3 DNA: TGTGCCAGCAGTTTCAGGGGGCAGGGTCTCGGGGCTTTCTTT
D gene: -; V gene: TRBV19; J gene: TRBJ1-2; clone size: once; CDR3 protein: CASSISSTANYGYTF; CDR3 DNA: TGTGCCAGTAGTATATCGTCGACAGCTAACTATGGCTACACCTTC
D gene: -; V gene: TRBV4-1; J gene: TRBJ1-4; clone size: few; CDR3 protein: CASSQGGQGIGEKLFF; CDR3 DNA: TGCGCCAGCAGCCAAGGGGGTCAGGGGATAGGCGAAAAACTGTTTTTT
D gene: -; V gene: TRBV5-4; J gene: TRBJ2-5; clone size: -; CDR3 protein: CASSFSTLETQYF; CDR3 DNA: TGTGCCAGCAGCTTTTCTACCTTAGAGACCCAGTACTTC
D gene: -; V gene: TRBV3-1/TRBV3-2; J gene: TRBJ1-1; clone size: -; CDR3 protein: CASSQDPGNTEAFF; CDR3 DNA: TGTGCCAGCAGCCAAGACCCAGGGAACACTGAAGCTTTCTTT
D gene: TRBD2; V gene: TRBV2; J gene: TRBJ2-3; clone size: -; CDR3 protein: CASNVISGGTDTQYF; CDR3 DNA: TGTGCCAGCAATGTTATTAGCGGGGGCACAGATACGCAGTATTTT
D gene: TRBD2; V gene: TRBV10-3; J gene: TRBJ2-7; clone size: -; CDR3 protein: CAISPETGGLYEQYF; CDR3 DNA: TGTGCCATCAGTCCAGAGACGGGGGGGCTCTACGAGCAGTACTTC
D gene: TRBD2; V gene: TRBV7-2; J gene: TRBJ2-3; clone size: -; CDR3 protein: CASSFRLASGTDTQYF; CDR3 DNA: TGTGCCAGCAGTTTCAGACTAGCGAGCGGCACAGATACGCAGTATTTT
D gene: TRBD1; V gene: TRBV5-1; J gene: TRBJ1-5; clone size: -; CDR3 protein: CANDRGMRQPQHF; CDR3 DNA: TGCGCCAATGACAGGGGGATGCGGCAGCCCCAGCATTTT
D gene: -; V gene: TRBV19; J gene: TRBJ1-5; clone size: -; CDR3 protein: CASSMGRQGGAENQPQHF; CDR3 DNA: TGTGCCAGTAGTATGGGGCGGCAGGGAGGGGCAGAAAATCAGCCCCAGCATTTT